A single sample is the source of the 15 T cell receptor beta chains below, sequenced in a study of cytomegalovirus exposure and HLA in healthy donors. Both 60 Vbeta primers and 13 Jbeta primers went into the PCR. Here immunoSEQ multiplex PCR was the method, and the copy in TCRdb shows in-frame clones only, minus some. The sample includes 170,000 or so clones, around four fifths of them seen just once. The sequencing input was PBMCs. These receptors were taken from a woman aged 60-75 years in good health and CMV-seropositive.

This chain uses TRBV6-4 with TRBJ2-1, with 7 bases lining up with TRBD2. The CDR3 consists of 16 residues. Trimming at V came to 5 bases and at J to 6 bases, leaving 13 bases not matched to a gene. The germline gives CDR1 MRHNA, CDR2 SNTAGT. The CDR3, as DNA: TGTGCCAGCAGTTTTCTAGCGGAATACCCAGGCAATGAGCAGTTCTTC. This translates into CASSFLAEYPGNEQFF.

This clone was recorded a few times. This rearrangement joins TRBV28 to TRBJ1-6; D gene ambiguous. The CDR3 runs to 15 residues. Germline assignment: CDR1 MDHEN and CDR2 SYDVKM. V was cut by 6 bases and J by 8 bases, with 17 bases left in between. The CDR3 is CASSVMGPRDSPLHF. CDR3 DNA: TGTGCCAGCAGCGTCATGGGCCCCAGAGATTCACCCCTCCACTTT.

Notes on this clone: Given the absence of the conserved phenylalanine or tryptophan at the CDR3 end, a read error is likely. V gene TRBV4-3 combines with J gene TRBJ1-5; TRBD1 is a possible D gene (5 bases). V was cut by 3 bases and J by 5 bases, with 11 bases left in between. CDR1 and CDR2 from the germline V gene are LGHNA and YSLEER. This CDR3 spans 14 amino acids. The CDR3 loop is CASSQEGRDQPQHL. For the CDR3, the DNA is TGCGCCAGCAGCCAGGAGGGCAGGGATCAGCCCCAGCATCTT.

The chain couples TRBV14 to TRBJ2-3; the match to TRBD1 covers 10 bases. Germline V gene lookup returns CDR1 SGHDN and CDR2 FVKESK. This CDR3 region has 15 residues. The V segment lost 2 bases and the J segment 5 bases; nucleotides outside the gene matches: 4. The CDR3 DNA reads TGTGCCAGCAGCCAAAGGACAGGGGGAGTAGATACGCAGTATTTT. Protein: CASSQRTGGVDTQYF. The full variable domain, rest sourced from reference TRBV14 and TRBJ2-3, is EAGVTQFPSHSVIEKGQTVTLRCDPISGHDNLYWYRRVMGKEIKFLLHFVKESKQDESGMPNNRFLAERTGGTYSTLKVQPAELEDSGVYFCASSQRTGGVDTQYFGPGTRLTVL.

Comments on this clone: Likely a read error: the CDR3 ends without its conserved phenylalanine or tryptophan. The chain couples TRBV4-3 to TRBJ2-2; TRBD2 is a possible D gene (6 bases). This CDR3 is 18 amino acids long. The germline V and J ends were trimmed by 5 bases and 1 base, with 20 bases remaining between them. Germline assignment: CDR1 LGHNA and CDR2 YSLEER. The CDR3 protein is CASSGQKGRRGNTGELFL. The CDR3 DNA reads TGCGCCAGCAGCGGACAAAAGGGCAGGCGGGGGAACACCGGGGAGCTGTTTCTT.

J is TRBJ1-4 and V is TRBV5-1, with 8 bases matching TRBD1. The CDR3 contains 14 residues. CDR1 SGHRS and CDR2 YFSETQ come from the germline V gene. The junction had 3 bases not matched to a gene; V was cut back by 4 bases and J by 4 bases. CDR3 sequence reads: CASSGTGFNEKLFF. CDR3 nucleotides: TGCGCCAGCAGCGGGACAGGATTTAATGAAAAACTGTTTTTT. The full variable domain, with the rest looked up from reference TRBV5-1 and TRBJ1-4, is KAGVTQTPRYLIKTRGQQVTLSCSPISGHRSVSWYQQTPGQGLQFLFEYFSETQRNKGNFPGRFSGRQFSNSRSEMNVSTLELGDSALYLCASSGTGFNEKLFFGSGTQLSVL.

The gene calls are TRBV2 and TRBJ2-5; weak D call: TRBD1 (6 bases). The closer fit of TRBJ2-7 to the DNA end suggests the J call may be wrong. CDR3 length equals 16 residues. CDR1 and CDR2 (germline): SNHLY, FYNNEI. The CDR3 DNA is TGTGCCAGCAAGGCTGGGGGCCCCTACGATTCCTACGAGCAGTACTTC. Its protein product is CASKAGGPYDSYEQYF.

The chain couples TRBV10-3 to TRBJ1-2; the D gene is possibly TRBD1 (6 bases). Germline V lookup: CDR1 ENHRY, CDR2 SYGVKD. Trimming shortened V by 6 bases and J by 3 bases, and 11 bases separated the two germline ends. The CDR3 covers 13 residues. The DNA of the CDR3 is TGTGCCATCAGCACAGGGACGGACTATGGCTACACCTTC. This encodes CAISTGTDYGYTF.

V usage is TRBV18 and J usage is TRBJ2-7; 9 bases agree with TRBD1. CDR3 size: 16 residues. Germline V gives CDR1 KGHSH, CDR2 LQKENI. The V gene end was trimmed by 3 bases and the J gene end by 4 bases; junction bases not matched to a gene: 10. CDR3 residues: CASSPKGGTGSYEQYF. The DNA for the CDR3 is TGTGCCAGCTCACCTAAAGGCGGGACAGGGAGTTACGAGCAGTACTTC.

V is TRBV4-2 and J is TRBJ2-3, with 11 bases identical to TRBD2. J lost 4 bases, V lost 0 bases, and 6 bases had no gene match. The germline CDR1 and CDR2 sequences are LGHNA and YNFKEQ. The CDR3 length is 17 residues. The CDR3 bases are TGTGCCAGCAGCCAAGAGAGTAGCGGGGGGGCATCAGATACGCAGTATTTT. Translated, it gives CASSQESSGGASDTQYF.

V is TRBV6-6 and J is TRBJ2-7; D might be TRBD1 (6 bases). V was clipped by 5 bases and J by 1 base, with 15 bases between them. Germline values: CDR1 MNHNY, CDR2 SVGAGI (reference sequence). This CDR3 region has 15 residues. The CDR3 loop reads CASSGHRDASYEQYF. CDR3 sequence (DNA): TGTGCCAGCAGTGGACACAGGGATGCGTCCTACGAGCAGTACTTC.

This clone is a singleton in its sample. V is TRBV19 and J is TRBJ2-7; perhaps TRBD1 as D (5 bases). The end of the DNA fits TRBJ2-1 better, so the J call may be wrong. The CDR3 is 16 residues long. Per germline, CDR1 LNHDA and CDR2 SQIVND (reference sequence). The CDR3 region has the DNA TGTGCCAGTTCCCTCGGACATTTGAGCTCCTACAATGAGCAGTTCTTC. The encoded protein is CASSLGHLSSYNEQFF.

This clone has only a few counts. The rearrangement joins TRBV28 to TRBJ1-5, with D uncertain. The CDR3 is 14 residues long. Trimming cost V 6 bases and J 2 bases, with 11 bases left between them. CDR1 MDHEN and CDR2 SYDVKM come from the germline V gene. In DNA form, the CDR3 reads TGTGCCAGCAGCCCCCGGAGGGGCAATCAGCCCCAGCATTTT. Protein: CASSPRRGNQPQHF.

This chain joins TRBV28 and TRBJ2-3, with a weak D call TRBD2 (6 bases). The germline V gene has CDR1 MDHEN and CDR2 SYDVKM. This CDR3 is built from 15 residues. V was clipped by 3 bases and J by 1 base, with 11 bases between them. The CDR3 DNA is TGTGCCAGCAGTTTTTCGGGGACTGGCACAGATACGCAGTATTTT. Residues: CASSFSGTGTDTQYF.

This clone turned up a few times. The chain links TRBV5-1 to TRBJ2-1; D is undetermined. The CDR3 is 13 amino acids. V was clipped by 4 bases and J by 8 bases, with 13 bases between them. Germline V gene sequence: CDR1 SGHRS, CDR2 YFSETQ. CDR3 DNA: TGCGCCAGCAGCCGCGGCCCTCCCGATGAGCAGTTCTTC. Translated, it gives CASSRGPPDEQFF.